This TCR beta chain was sequenced in a study of blood T cells in healthy people across ages. Study-wide results and limits: Relative to aged donors, long-lived donors carried more naive CD4+ cells and displayed higher diversity.

The CDR3 runs to 14 residues. The ends were cut back, 4 bases at V and 6 bases at J, with 14 bases in the middle. The germline V gene has CDR1 SGDLS and CDR2 YYNGEE. Concerning this clonotype: Its specificity is unknown.

Alongside a J-beta primer mix, a sample-barcoded 5' primer served in a second PCR lasting roughly 6 to 11 cycles. TCRdb re-called the 5' RACE reads through MiXCR, storing one row per CDR3 protein. The data show 1.5 million to 2 million distinct CDR3 sequences, less than 50% seen once. The chain combines TRBV9 with TRBJ2-1, with D hard to call. The receptor comes from a woman in her thirties or forties in good health. The sample was blood. This CDR3 is CASSPQRLTNEQFF. The DNA of the CDR3 is TGTGCCAGCAGCCCGCAGAGGCTGACCAATGAGCAGTTCTTC.